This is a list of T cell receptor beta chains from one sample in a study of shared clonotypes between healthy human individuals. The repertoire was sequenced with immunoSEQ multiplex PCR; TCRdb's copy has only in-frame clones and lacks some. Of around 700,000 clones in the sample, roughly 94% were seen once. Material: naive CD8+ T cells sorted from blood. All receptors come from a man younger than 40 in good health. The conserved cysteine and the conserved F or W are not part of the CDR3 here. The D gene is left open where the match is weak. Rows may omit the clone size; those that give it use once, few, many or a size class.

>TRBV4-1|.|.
ASSALRIAKNIQY
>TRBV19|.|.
ASRWGNEQF
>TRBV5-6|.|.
ASSSVWGPGASTDTQY
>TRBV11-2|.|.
ASSLAQPYEQY
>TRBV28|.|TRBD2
ASSTGTSGSYEQY
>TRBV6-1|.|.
ASSEGFGTASYEQY
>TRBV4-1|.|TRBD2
ASSQDRTSGRGDEQF
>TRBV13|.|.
ASSFPRSGELF
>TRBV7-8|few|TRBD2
ASRATSGSSYNEQF
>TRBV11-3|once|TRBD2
ASSLAGGSTGELF
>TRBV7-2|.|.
ASSFKVTPQYEQY
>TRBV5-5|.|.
ASSPRGNTGELF
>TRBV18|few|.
ASSPGGHTEAF
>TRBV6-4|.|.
ASSPLGLWNTDTQY
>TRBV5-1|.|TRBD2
ASSLEVAGGSPGANVLT
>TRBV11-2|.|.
ASSLGFGPVQLF
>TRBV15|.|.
ATSRQDREAF
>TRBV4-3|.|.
ASSQDSVTSSYNEQF
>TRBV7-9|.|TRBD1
ASSLAWQGADQETQY
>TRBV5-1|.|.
ASSFLGKLF
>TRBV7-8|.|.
ASSFLGEATDTQY
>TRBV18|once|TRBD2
ASSPGGTYEQY
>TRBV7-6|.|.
ASSLNGVGWEQY
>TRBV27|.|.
ASNAGVSNQPQH
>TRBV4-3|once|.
ASSQVDRGRWANEQF
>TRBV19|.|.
ASSSRGWETQY
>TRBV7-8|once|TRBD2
ASSLQEARGTSGYEQY
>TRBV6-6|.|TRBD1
ASSYSTDRGLDGYT
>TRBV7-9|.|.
ATPREADSYEQY
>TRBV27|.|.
ASIEADTQY
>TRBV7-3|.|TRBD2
ASSPKMQVRTSGRRETQY
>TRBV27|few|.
ASRIWASSYEQY
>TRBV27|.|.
ASSLSVSIGPQGLSHQPQH
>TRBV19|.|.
ASSIWDTHNEQF
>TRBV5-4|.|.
ASSFVGDQTDTQY
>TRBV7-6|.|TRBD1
ASSDGQASGELF
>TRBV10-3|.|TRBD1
AISPDRSGAF
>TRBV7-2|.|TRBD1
ASSHDREEANEKLF
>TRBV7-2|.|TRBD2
ASSLDLTSAYTGELF
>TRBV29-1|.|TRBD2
SATSGETEETQY
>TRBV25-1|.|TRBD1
ASSGTGGAEKLF
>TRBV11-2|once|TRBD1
ASNRGFLWDEQF
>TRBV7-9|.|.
ASSLVGGRTEAF
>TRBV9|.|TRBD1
ASSVGDRGRSGYT
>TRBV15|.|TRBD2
ATTSGRSTDTQY
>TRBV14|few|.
ASSSKVQGLYNEQF
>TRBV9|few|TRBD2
ASNKAGEQETQY
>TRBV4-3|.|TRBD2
ASSQGLAGGGETQY
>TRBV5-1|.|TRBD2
ASSLASGAYEQY
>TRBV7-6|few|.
ASSPRPYEQY
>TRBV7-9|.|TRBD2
ASTTRGGWEQF
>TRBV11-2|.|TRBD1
ASSLEFQGAFGRWEQY
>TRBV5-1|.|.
ASSATDRLNTEAF